The 15 T cell receptor beta chains below all came from one sample that was sequenced in a study of blood T cell repertoires in COVID-19. The table came from immunoSEQ multiplex PCR; TCRdb's copy has only in-frame clones and leaves some out. The sample has 100,000 to 150,000 clones, nearly 90% seen once; the top ten hold around 4%. The sequencing input was peripheral blood. Every receptor here comes from a woman aged 60-70 years with COVID-19, enrolled during active disease.

V and J are TRBV7-3 and TRBJ2-7; 9 bases map to TRBD1. CDR1 is SGHTA and CDR2 is FQGTGA in the germline V gene. Trimming removed 5 bases from V and 7 bases from J; junction bases left unmatched: 15. The CDR3 consists of 16 residues. The CDR3 is CASSRTGGAPFGEQYF. CDR3 in DNA: TGTGCCAGCAGCCGCACAGGGGGCGCCCCTTTTGGAGAGCAGTACTTC.

The chain has TRBV7-9 and TRBJ2-7, with D tentatively TRBD1 (6 bases). Germline loops: CDR1 SEHNR, CDR2 FQNEAQ (reference sequence). Trimming cost V 6 bases and J 2 bases, with 8 bases left between them. The CDR3 is made up of 12 amino acids. For the CDR3, the DNA is TGTGCCAGCAGACAGGGAACCTACGAGCAGTACTTC. This sequence encodes CASRQGTYEQYF.

About this clone: Different DNA sequences within this sample yield the same CDR3. The genes are TRBV19 and TRBJ1-1; 8 bases are shared with TRBD1. CDR1 and CDR2 from the germline V gene are LNHDA and SQIVND (reference sequence). The CDR3 is 13 amino acids. Unmatched junction bases numbered 0, after V lost 2 bases and J lost 4 bases. The CDR3 protein is CASSIQGATEAFF. The CDR3 region has the DNA TGTGCCAGTAGTATACAGGGGGCCACTGAAGCTTTCTTT.

J is TRBJ1-2 and V is TRBV7-6, with D maybe TRBD1 (6 bases). The V and J ends lost 5 bases and 4 bases respectively, with 20 bases between them. The V gene's germline CDR1 is SGHVS and CDR2 FNYEAQ. This CDR3 region has 16 residues. The CDR3 coding sequence is TGTGCCAGCAGCCACATTCCGCGGACAGTCATCTATGGCTACACCTTC. Translating it yields CASSHIPRTVIYGYTF.

V gene TRBV4-3 combines with J gene TRBJ1-2; 7 bases fit TRBD1. In germline, CDR1 is LGHNA, CDR2 YSLEER. The J segment lost 4 bases and the V segment lost 3 bases, leaving 2 bases of the junction unmatched. This CDR3 contains 13 residues. CDR3 in amino acids: CASSHPGGYGYTF. In nucleotides, the CDR3 is TGCGCCAGCAGCCACCCAGGGGGCTATGGCTACACCTTC.

The genes are TRBV12-3 or TRBV12-4 and TRBJ2-7; 7 nucleotides agree with TRBD2. J gave up 6 bases and V 5 bases, and 7 bases lay outside the gene matches. This CDR3 has 13 amino acids. The CDR3 sequence is CASSPLGGGEQYF. Written as DNA, the CDR3 is TGTGCCAGCAGTCCACTGGGCGGGGGCGAGCAGTACTTC.

This clone was picked up one time. The V gene is TRBV7-2, the J gene TRBJ2-7; D is undetermined. The CDR3 has 13 residues. CDR1 and CDR2 from the germline V gene are SGHTA and FQGNSA. V lost 5 bases, J lost 0 bases, and 8 bases lay in between. For the CDR3, the DNA is TGTGCCAGCAGCCCCTCTAGCTCCTACGAGCAGTACTTC. This gives the protein CASSPSSSYEQYF. The whole variable domain, filled in from reference TRBV7-2 and TRBJ2-7, reads GAGVSQSPSNKVTEKGKDVELRCDPISGHTALYWYRQSLGQGLEFLIYFQGNSAPDKSGLPSDRFSAERTGGSVSTLTIQRTQQEDSAVYLCASSPSSSYEQYFGPGTRLTVT.

This chain links TRBV3-1 (or the pseudogene TRBV3-2) with TRBJ2-7; 8 nucleotides agree with TRBD1. The junction had 10 bases not matched to a gene; V was cut back by 3 bases and J by 12 bases. Germline CDR1 is LGHDT and CDR2 is YNNKEL (reference sequence). The CDR3 runs 13 residues. The CDR3 region is CASSHSTTGTGYF. In nucleotides, the CDR3 is TGTGCCAGCAGCCACTCAACAACCGGGACAGGGTACTTC.

V usage is TRBV7-2 and J usage is TRBJ1-1; D is possibly TRBD1 (5 bases). The CDR3 runs to 16 residues. From germline, CDR1 is SGHTA and CDR2 FQGNSA. V was cut by 3 bases and J by 0 bases, with 14 bases left in between. The CDR3 DNA sequence: TGTGCCAGCAGCTTGAGGCCTCAGGGATTGAACACTGAAGCTTTCTTT. Translation: CASSLRPQGLNTEAFF. Drawing the rest from reference TRBV7-2 and TRBJ1-1, the complete variable domain is GAGVSQSPSNKVTEKGKDVELRCDPISGHTALYWYRQSLGQGLEFLIYFQGNSAPDKSGLPSDRFSAERTGGSVSTLTIQRTQQEDSAVYLCASSLRPQGLNTEAFFGQGTRLTVV.

This chain uses TRBV7-8 with TRBJ1-2, with 9 bases aligning to TRBD1. The CDR3 is made up of 14 amino acids. Germline CDR1 reads SGHVS; CDR2 reads FQNEAQ. Trimming removed 5 bases from V and 4 bases from J; junction bases left unmatched: 5. In DNA form, the CDR3 reads TGTGCCAGCAGCCAACGGGACAGGGTCTATGGCTACACCTTC. It encodes CASSQRDRVYGYTF.

This chain uses TRBV7-2 with TRBJ2-7; 7 positions agree with TRBD2. V dropped 1 base and J dropped 5; count of bases not matched to a gene: 5. The CDR3 is 14 amino acids. Germline V gives CDR1 SGHTA, CDR2 FQGNSA. Here the CDR3 DNA reads TGTGCCAGCAGCTTAGTGGGGGGGATAGACGAGCAGTACTTC. It translates to CASSLVGGIDEQYF.

The CDR3 region has the DNA TGTGCCACTACCCAGGGTTTACTTATACAGTCCTACGAGCAGTACTTC. It specifies CATTQGLLIQSYEQYF. The chain uses TRBV24-1 and TRBJ2-7; D perhaps matches TRBD1 (5 bases). Germline CDR1 KGHDR, CDR2 SFDVKD. The CDR3 loop spans 16 amino acids. V shed 10 bases and J shed 1 base, with 22 bases lying between them.

The rearrangement uses TRBV5-4 and TRBJ2-2, with D possibly matching TRBD1 (6 bases). The CDR3 length is 15 residues. CDR1 is SGHNT and CDR2 is YYREEE in the germline V gene (reference sequence). V shed 3 bases and J shed 5 bases, with 14 bases lying between them. CDR3 region: CASSSVQGPTGELFF. The DNA for the CDR3 is TGTGCCAGCAGCTCTGTCCAGGGGCCGACCGGGGAGCTGTTTTTT.

CDR3 loop: CASSPSSGTENQPQHF. The CDR3 DNA follows: TGTGCCAGCTCACCTTCATCCGGGACAGAGAATCAGCCCCAGCATTTT. V usage is TRBV18 and J usage is TRBJ1-5; 7 nucleotides match TRBD1. The CDR3 spans 16 residues. Germline V gene sequence: CDR1 KGHSH, CDR2 LQKENI. The V and J ends lost 3 bases and 4 bases, in that order; junction bases with no gene match: 9.

This chain uses TRBV19 with TRBJ1-6; 10 bases are a match to TRBD1. CDR3 size: 14 residues. Germline-derived CDR1 and CDR2 are LNHDA and SQIVND (reference sequence). Germline trimming cut 8 bases from V and 9 bases from J; bases unmatched to any gene: 7. Here the CDR3 DNA reads TGTGCCAGTCGACGACAGGGGGCGCTTTCACCCCTCCACTTT. Translation: CASRRQGALSPLHF.